This T cell receptor (beta chain) was identified during a study of CD8 T cells in Susac syndrome. This CDR3 region has 14 residues. From germline, CDR1 is LGHNT and CDR2 FRNRAP. V was clipped by 1 base and J by 0 bases, with 6 bases between them. RNA was extracted with the RNeasy kit, and a quantity of 0.5 to 1 ug was reverse transcribed using random hexamers. TCRdb recomputed calls from the immunoSEQ multiplex PCR reads with MiXCR, one row per CDR3 protein. Among more than 150,000 distinct CDR3 sequences listed, more than 85% were seen once. High-throughput TCR beta sequencing covered peripheral CD8+ and CD4+ T cells.

This clonotype originated in a human donor with Susac syndrome. This sequence joins TRBV12-5 and TRBJ1-1; no clear D. Sequencing used CD8+ T cells from PBMCs. The CDR3 DNA follows: TGTGCTAGTGGTTTGGAAGGCTTGAACACTGAAGCTTTCTTT. Its translation is CASGLEGLNTEAFF.